This T cell receptor (beta chain) was captured by sequencing in a study of T cells in localized non-small cell lung cancer. This clone was detected only a few times. This table comes from immunoSEQ multiplex PCR, and its TCRdb copy is limited to in-frame clones, with some not included. The sample holds 78,000 or so clones, approximately 84% seen once. Deletions cut 8 bases from V and 0 bases from J, with 8 bases between. The CDR3 is made up of 12 amino acids. Germline V gives CDR1 MDHEN, CDR2 SYDVKM. This sequence originates from a man aged 35-69 years with stage I lung adenocarcinoma. The material was peripheral blood, obtained before any cancer treatment. V and J are TRBV28 and TRBJ2-7, with D uncertain. CDR3 DNA sequence: TGTGCCAGCGGCAGCAACTCCTACGAGCAGTACTTC. Protein product: CASGSNSYEQYF.